The present T cell receptor (beta chain) was sequenced within a study of T cell responses to AZD1222 COVID-19 vaccine. The sample holds one count of this clone. Its antigen is unidentified. Whole-study findings and limits: Seropositive AZD1222 recipients at baseline numbered only five to seven. Repertoire collection took place solely once the T cell response had peaked. Spike-wide coverage was observed for vaccine-associated CD4 TCRs, with dominant responses at 160-218 and 743-854. Elevations in Spike-specific TCR breadth and depth followed administration of two AZD1222 doses.

TCRdb's copy holds only in-frame clones and misses some; the assay was immunoSEQ multiplex PCR. The sample carries 200,000 or so clones, around 87% recorded once. CDR3 length: 15 amino acids. From germline, CDR1 is MNHEY and CDR2 SVGAGI. After removal of 3 bases from V and 2 bases from J, the junction contained 7 bases not matched to a gene. This specimen consisted of peripheral blood, obtained on day 0 of MenACWY control vaccination. V is TRBV6-5 and J is TRBJ2-7; 7 bases match TRBD2. The source is an adult in good health. CDR3 nucleotides: TGTGCCAGCAGTTATTCGTCGGCGGGGGCCTACGAGCAGTACTTC. It translates to CASSYSSAGAYEQYF.